The T cell receptor (beta chain) described here comes from a study of cytomegalovirus exposure and HLA in healthy donors. Study observations and caveats: HLA alleles showed associations with 16,951 TCR beta sequences in a later analysis, at a 0.05 false discovery rate.

The PCR had 60 Vbeta and 13 Jbeta primers. TCRdb's table, derived via immunoSEQ multiplex PCR, lists solely in-frame clones and lacks some. The table lists around 99,000 clones, around 73% of them singletons. Worth noting for this clone: Its antigen remains unknown.

This sequence was found in a man aged 35 to 55 in good health and CMV-seronegative. The source material was PBMCs.

The CDR3 protein is CASSYGLGGNTGELFF. The CDR3 nucleotides are TGTGCCAGCAGCTACGGACTAGGGGGGAACACCGGGGAGCTGTTTTTT. This chain joins TRBV4-2 and TRBJ2-2, with TRBD2 as a possible D gene (7 bases). The CDR3 has 16 amino acids. CDR1 and CDR2 from the germline V gene are LGHNA and YNFKEQ. The V end lost 5 bases, the J end lost 1 base, and 14 bases lay between the germline ends.